This entry lists 29 T cell receptor beta chains sequenced from one sample in a study of OX40 agonist ivuxolimab in advanced cancers. Libraries were prepared by immunoSEQ multiplex PCR; TCRdb keeps only in-frame clonotypes and omits some of them. The profile shows around 100,000 clones, about 96% of them singletons. The sample was CD4+ or CD8+ T cells sorted from blood, taken in a trial of the OX40 agonist ivuxolimab. These receptors were obtained from an adult with an advanced solid tumor such as melanoma, head and neck, liver or kidney cancer.

This clone was seen only once. The chain links TRBV19 to TRBJ2-7; no clear D gene. CDR3 size: 15 residues. V was trimmed by 2 bases and J by 4 bases, leaving 15 bases between them. CDR1 and CDR2 (germline): LNHDA, SQIVND (reference sequence). The CDR3 spells CASSISPPGPYEQYF. The CDR3 DNA sequence: TGTGCCAGTAGTATATCCCCACCGGGTCCGTACGAGCAGTACTTC.

The chain combines TRBV19 with TRBJ2-1; D might be TRBD1 or TRBD2, each matching 5 bases. Germline CDR1 is LNHDA and CDR2 is SQIVND (reference sequence). Trimming shortened V by 1 base and J by 3 bases, and 16 bases separated the two germline ends. The CDR3 spans 17 residues. CDR3 amino acids: CASSIGVGVPFYNEQFF. The CDR3 coding sequence is TGTGCCAGTAGTATAGGAGTGGGGGTCCCATTCTACAATGAGCAGTTCTTC.

The rearrangement uses TRBV5-6 and TRBJ1-1; possible D gene TRBD1, 5 bases. V lost 4 bases and J lost 7, with 17 bases in between. There are 14 residues in the CDR3. Per the germline V gene, CDR1 is SGHDT and CDR2 is YYEEEE. The CDR3 protein is CASSPAGQSNEAFF. CDR3 coding DNA: TGTGCCAGCAGCCCCGCGGGGCAGTCTAATGAAGCTTTCTTT.

This sequence joins TRBV7-7 and TRBJ2-2, with 9 bases matching TRBD1. This CDR3 region has 16 residues. CDR1 and CDR2 from the germline V gene are SSHAT and FNYEAQ (reference sequence). The junction had 11 bases not matched to a gene; V was cut back by 7 bases and J by 5 bases. The DNA of the CDR3 is TGTGCCAGCACCGATCTACAGGGGGCTCTTACCGGGGAGCTGTTTTTT. Its protein product is CASTDLQGALTGELFF.

This chain uses TRBV27 with TRBJ1-3; TRBD1 matches at 10 bases. Germline V gene sequence: CDR1 MNHEY, CDR2 SMNVEV (reference sequence). This CDR3 comprises 16 residues. Trimming removed 2 bases from V and 4 bases from J; junction bases left unmatched: 5. The CDR3 is CASSLPGTGDGNTIYF. For the CDR3, the DNA is TGTGCCAGCAGTTTACCCGGGACAGGGGACGGAAACACCATATATTTT.

Only one count was recorded for this clone. V usage is TRBV19 and J usage is TRBJ1-2; the match to TRBD1 covers 10 bases. CDR3 length: 13 residues. Germline CDR1 reads LNHDA; CDR2 reads SQIVND (reference sequence). After removal of 8 bases from V and 12 bases from J, the junction contained 12 bases not matched to a gene. The CDR3 loop is CASGYGTGAVDTF. For the CDR3, the DNA is TGTGCCAGTGGATACGGGACAGGGGCGGTCGACACCTTC.

This sequence joins TRBV13 and TRBJ2-7; D gene unclear. Germline V CDR1 and CDR2: PRHDT, FYEKMQ (reference sequence). There are 12 residues in the CDR3. The V end was cut by 4 bases, the J end by 5 bases, with 9 bases between. In nucleotides, the CDR3 is TGTGCCAGCAGCTCCCTGACAAACGAGCAGTACTTC. Its protein product is CASSSLTNEQYF.

This rearrangement joins TRBV10-3 to TRBJ2-2, with D tentatively TRBD1 or TRBD2 (5 bases each). The V end lost 2 bases, the J end lost 2 bases, and 9 bases lay between the germline ends. Per germline, CDR1 ENHRY and CDR2 SYGVKD. CDR3 length: 15 amino acids. The CDR3 nucleotides read TGTGCCATCAGTGAGGGGACGAGAAACACCGGGGAGCTGTTTTTT. Translating gives CAISEGTRNTGELFF.

The chain uses TRBV27 and TRBJ2-7; 8 nucleotides align to TRBD1. With 5 bases clipped from V and 0 bases from J, the junction kept 6 bases outside the gene matches. Per the germline V gene, CDR1 is MNHEY and CDR2 is SMNVEV (reference sequence). This CDR3 has 15 residues. CDR3 protein: CASSLTGAHSYEQYF. As DNA, the CDR3 is TGTGCCAGCAGTCTGACAGGGGCCCACTCCTACGAGCAGTACTTC.

V usage is TRBV11-1 and J usage is TRBJ2-1, with a possible D match to TRBD2 (6 bases). Trimming shortened V by 1 base and J by 13 bases, and 11 bases separated the two germline ends. The CDR3 has 12 residues. The germline gives CDR1 SGHAT, CDR2 FQDESV (reference sequence). In nucleotides, the CDR3 is TGTGCCAGCAGCTTAGACCAGGGACTTCAGTTCTTC. It encodes CASSLDQGLQFF.

The rearrangement links TRBV30 to TRBJ1-2; 7 bases are a match to TRBD1. The V gene end was trimmed by 6 bases and the J gene end by 3 bases; junction bases not matched to a gene: 7. This CDR3 has 13 residues. Germline V CDR1 and CDR2: GTSNPN, SVGIG (reference sequence). CDR3 nucleotide sequence: TGTGCCTGTAGAGAGGGGGCTGACTATGGCTACACCTTC. It translates to CACREGADYGYTF.

The V gene is TRBV9, the J gene TRBJ1-4; TRBD1 is a possible D gene (6 bases). Between the trimmed V and J ends, which lost 4 bases and 0 bases, there was a span of 16 bases. The V gene's germline CDR1 is SGDLS and CDR2 YYNGEE. The CDR3 extends over 17 amino acids. The CDR3 loop reads CASSTTGTPATNEKLFF. CDR3 bases: TGTGCCAGCAGCACGACCGGGACACCTGCAACTAATGAAAAACTGTTTTTT.

This clone was counted a single time. The chain employs TRBV11-2 and TRBJ2-7, with D perhaps assigned TRBD1 or TRBD2 (5 bases each). The V gene's germline CDR1 is SGHAT and CDR2 FQNNGV. The CDR3 is 12 residues long. V was clipped by 1 base and J by 5 bases, with 6 bases between them. This chain's CDR3 is CASSLGDHEQYF. The CDR3 nucleotides are TGTGCCAGCAGCTTAGGGGACCACGAGCAGTACTTC.

J is TRBJ1-1 and V is TRBV27; D not resolved. The CDR3 runs 14 residues. CDR1 and CDR2 (germline): MNHEY, SMNVEV (reference sequence). The V end lost 5 bases, the J end lost 2 bases, and 12 bases lay between the germline ends. CDR3 bases: TGTGCCAGCAGTACCCCGGACGTTAACACTGAAGCTTTCTTT. Its translation: CASSTPDVNTEAFF.

The chain joins TRBV5-1 to TRBJ2-7; D call uncertain. The CDR3 contains 11 residues. V was pared by 4 bases and J by 4 bases, with 6 bases between. The germline CDR1 and CDR2 sequences are SGHRS and YFSETQ. CDR3 protein: CASSNVYEQYF. Written as DNA, the CDR3 is TGCGCCAGCAGCAACGTTTACGAGCAGTACTTC.

The chain links TRBV19 to TRBJ1-5; possibly TRBD1 for D (5 bases). Germline CDR1 LNHDA, CDR2 SQIVND (reference sequence). Trimming took 3 bases from V and 3 from J, leaving 12 bases between them. The CDR3 loop spans 15 amino acids. For the CDR3, the DNA is TGTGCCAGTAGTATGGGATGGGGGTCCAATCAGCCCCAGCATTTT. Translation gives CASSMGWGSNQPQHF.

The chain links TRBV6-6 to TRBJ1-6; no clear D. In germline, CDR1 is MNHNY, CDR2 SVGAGI (reference sequence). V was shortened by 10 bases and J by 10 bases, with 14 bases between the two germline ends. CDR3 length: 12 residues. In DNA form, the CDR3 reads TGTGCCACCGGTGGGTTAGGATCACCCCTCCACTTT. Protein product: CATGGLGSPLHF.

The chain is built from TRBV13 and TRBJ2-7; TRBD2 aligns across 8 bases. The V segment lost 0 bases and the J segment 0 bases; nucleotides outside the gene matches: 10. This CDR3 is built from 18 residues. CDR1 is PRHDT, CDR2 FYEKMQ, per germline (reference sequence). The DNA for the CDR3 is TGTGCCAGCAGCTTAGGCCCTTTAGCGGGACGTAACTCCTACGAGCAGTACTTC. As protein: CASSLGPLAGRNSYEQYF.

This chain connects TRBV6-6 to TRBJ1-2; D gene ambiguous. The V and J ends lost 4 bases and 0 bases respectively, with 9 bases between them. The CDR3 loop spans 14 amino acids. Germline loops: CDR1 MNHNY, CDR2 SVGAGI (reference sequence). The CDR3 DNA sequence: TGTGCCAGCAGTTTGGGCAGAACTAACTATGGCTACACCTTC. Amino acid sequence: CASSLGRTNYGYTF.

The chain couples TRBV9 to TRBJ2-3, with 10 nucleotides matching TRBD1. V was pared by 3 bases and J by 6 bases, with 7 bases of the junction left unmatched. Germline assignment: CDR1 SGDLS and CDR2 YYNGEE. This CDR3 has 15 residues. This CDR3 is CASSATGTGDDTQYF. CDR3 bases: TGTGCCAGCAGCGCGACCGGGACAGGGGACGATACGCAGTATTTT.

The V gene is TRBV5-1, the J gene TRBJ2-7; D is unclear. Per germline, CDR1 SGHRS and CDR2 YFSETQ. The CDR3 sequence is 13 residues long. The V end lost 7 bases, the J end lost 0 bases, and 11 bases lay between the germline ends. The CDR3 DNA reads as TGCGCCAGCTTGGACGGCAACTCCTACGAGCAGTACTTC. Translated, it gives CASLDGNSYEQYF.

V is TRBV5-1 and J is TRBJ2-1, with D perhaps matching TRBD1 (6 bases). CDR1 and CDR2 from the germline V gene are SGHRS and YFSETQ. V gave up 4 bases and J gave up 0 bases, with 11 bases separating them. This CDR3 is 15 amino acids long. CDR3 amino acids: CASSPGQSSYNEQFF. CDR3 in DNA: TGCGCCAGCAGCCCAGGACAGAGCTCCTACAATGAGCAGTTCTTC.

CDR3 amino acids: CASSDKGGRDTGELFF. CDR3 DNA sequence: TGCGCCAGCAGCGACAAGGGGGGGCGAGACACCGGGGAGCTGTTTTTT. The genes are TRBV5-1 and TRBJ2-2; D perhaps matches TRBD2 (7 bases). Looked up from germline, CDR1 is SGHRS and CDR2 is YFSETQ. The germline V and J ends were trimmed by 4 bases and 3 bases, with 16 bases remaining between them. This CDR3 has 16 residues. Full variable domain (missing parts from reference TRBV5-1 and TRBJ2-2): KAGVTQTPRYLIKTRGQQVTLSCSPISGHRSVSWYQQTPGQGLQFLFEYFSETQRNKGNFPGRFSGRQFSNSRSEMNVSTLELGDSALYLCASSDKGGRDTGELFFGEGSRLTVL.

The chain combines TRBV5-4 with TRBJ2-1; 7 nucleotides align to TRBD2. V dropped 4 bases and J dropped 9; count of bases not matched to a gene: 1. CDR1 is SGHNT, CDR2 YYREEE, per germline (reference sequence). The length of the CDR3 is 11 residues. The CDR3 here is CASSPGGEQFF. CDR3 DNA sequence: TGTGCCAGCAGCCCGGGGGGTGAGCAGTTCTTC.

The J gene is TRBJ1-1, the V gene TRBV6-1, with 11 bases aligning to TRBD1. Trimming cost V 6 bases and J 7 bases; bases outside gene matches: 7. The germline gives CDR1 MNHNS, CDR2 SASEGT. The CDR3 loop spans 14 amino acids. The CDR3 DNA reads as TGTGCCAGCAGGGACAGGGGGCGAGGTGGTGAAGCTTTCTTT. Translating gives CASRDRGRGGEAFF.

The chain combines TRBV7-9 with TRBJ1-1; 9 nucleotides agree with TRBD1. There are 15 residues in the CDR3. The germline V gene encodes CDR1 SEHNR and CDR2 FQNEAQ (reference sequence). V shed 5 bases and J 6 bases; nucleotides not matched to a gene: 10. The CDR3 DNA follows: TGTGCCAGCAGCCCAAGGACAGGGGATCTTCCTGAAGCTTTCTTT. This sequence encodes CASSPRTGDLPEAFF. Using reference TRBV7-9 and TRBJ1-1 for the parts outside the CDR3, the full variable domain is DTGVSQNPRHKITKRGQNVTFRCDPISEHNRLYWYRQTLGQGPEFLTYFQNEAQLEKSRLLSDRFSAERPKGSFSTLEIQRTEQGDSAMYLCASSPRTGDLPEAFFGQGTRLTVV.

J is TRBJ2-7 and V is TRBV19, with D maybe TRBD2 (5 bases). The CDR3 is made up of 13 amino acids. From germline, CDR1 is LNHDA and CDR2 SQIVND (reference sequence). V was clipped by 5 bases and J by 3 bases, with 11 bases between them. The CDR3 nucleotides are TGTGCCAGTAGTGGAGGCGGGTTCTACGAGCAGTACTTC. It yields the protein CASSGGGFYEQYF.

This rearrangement joins TRBV9 to TRBJ1-1; D unresolved. The V gene lost 1 base and the J gene lost 1 base, with 11 bases spanning the gap. The CDR3 extends over 15 amino acids. Germline assignment: CDR1 SGDLS and CDR2 YYNGEE. CDR3 residues: CASSVMGSGNTEAFF. In nucleotides, the CDR3 is TGTGCCAGCAGCGTAATGGGGAGCGGGAACACTGAAGCTTTCTTT.

This clone was recorded once. The rearrangement joins TRBV28 to TRBJ2-2; TRBD2 agrees at 15 bases. The CDR3 runs 23 residues. In germline, CDR1 is MDHEN, CDR2 SYDVKM. V was clipped by 3 bases and J by 6 bases; unmatched bases: 23. CDR3 loop: CASSFSPPTWTSGRANSPGELFF. The CDR3 region has the DNA TGTGCCAGCAGTTTCTCTCCCCCAACCTGGACTAGCGGGAGGGCCAATAGTCCCGGGGAGCTGTTTTTT. Complete variable domain (other parts from reference TRBV28 and TRBJ2-2): DVKVTQSSRYLVKRTGEKVFLECVQDMDHENMFWYRQDPGLGLRLIYFSYDVKMKEKGDIPEGYSVSREKKERFSLILESASTNQTSMYLCASSFSPPTWTSGRANSPGELFFGEGSRLTVL.